This paragraph covers one TCR beta chain sequence. No cognate antigen has been identified for it. There are no base qualities to consult, and no much larger clone falls within one base. The record originates from a study of post-analysis software for immune sequencing data (dated by TCRdb to between 2015 and 2017). Regarding the complete study: Disease courses on record covered relapsing-remitting, secondary progressive and progressive-relapsing multiple sclerosis, though some patients had no subtype annotation. A subset of samples was prepared in parallel using single-end sample barcoding, then pooled and co-amplified after Illumina adapter ligation. Patient repertoires were compared against over ten previously published healthy control repertoires from donors aged about 6 to 26 years. Here is what the overall study found, with its caveats: Multiple sclerosis patients had significantly lower normalized Chao1 diversity than controls, a result that suggests substantial peripheral T-cell clonal expansion. Significantly higher frequencies in patients than in controls were found for a few TRBV segments, including TRBV5-6, TRBV5-1 and TRBV20-1. The control group was slightly older than the multiple sclerosis patient group. Strong co-clustering of samples prepared in the same batch was shown by direct clustering with F measure, prompting a batch-effect correction.

TCR beta repertoires were profiled from peripheral blood of roughly 13 young patients with multiple sclerosis to demonstrate the VDJtools post-analysis software. Multiple sclerosis patients were children and adolescents aged roughly 6 to 16 years. The CDR3 measures 16 amino acids from cysteine to phenylalanine. The entry retains the CDR3 DNA only, 48 bases that are in frame from base 1. Trimming takes 2 bases from V and 0 bases from J, and the germline ends sit 16 bases apart. Per the germline V gene (reference sequence), DFQATT is the CDR1 and SNEGSKA is the CDR2. Libraries were constructed by PCR. Sequencing was performed on an Illumina HiSeq 2500. To reduce PCR and sequencing biases, unique molecular identifiers were incorporated into the TCR beta cDNA libraries. About 500,000 cDNA molecules were obtained for every 1 to 10 million input T cells, so each molecule roughly corresponded to one T cell. The same protocol used for the earlier healthy control dataset was applied to prepare and sequence the patient libraries. Samples belonging to the same batch were prepared together, multiplexed and sequenced on a shared HiSeq lane. The authors' analysis ran thus. Raw barcoded reads were processed with MIGEC, discarding single-read molecular identifier groups before consensus assembly and CDR3 extraction. Clonotype tables were post-analysed with VDJtools, normalizing diversity by down-sampling all datasets to the smallest sample size. Repertoire overlap clustering matched CDR3 amino acid but not nucleotide sequences to correct batch-related cross-sample contamination. TCRdb applied fastp at Q25 and MiXCR to the public reads, then kept only in-frame beta chains. Every CDR3 protein is listed once, alongside the most common genes and DNA of its rows. The V and J calls were determined by TCRdb, not by the authors. The sample has roughly 800,000 distinct CDR3 sequences on record, about half of them singletons. The ten largest clones add up to roughly 4.9% of the sample.

This receptor was taken from a girl aged 5-17 years with multiple sclerosis. The chain uses TRBV20-1 and TRBJ1-1; the D gene assignment is ambiguous. Sequenced material: blood. The CDR3 region reads CSARSRLKALNTEAFF. The DNA is as follows: TGCAGTGCTAGATCTCGACTTAAAGCTCTGAACACTGAAGCTTTCTTT.